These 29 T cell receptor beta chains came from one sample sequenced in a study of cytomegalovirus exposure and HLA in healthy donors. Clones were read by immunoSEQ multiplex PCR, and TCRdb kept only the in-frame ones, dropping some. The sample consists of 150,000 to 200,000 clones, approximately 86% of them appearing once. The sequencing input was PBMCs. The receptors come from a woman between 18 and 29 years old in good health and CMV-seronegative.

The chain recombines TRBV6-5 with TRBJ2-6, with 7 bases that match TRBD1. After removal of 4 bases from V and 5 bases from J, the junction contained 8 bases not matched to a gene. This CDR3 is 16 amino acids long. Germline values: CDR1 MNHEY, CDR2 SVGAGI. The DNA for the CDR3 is TGTGCCAGCAGTTCACGACAGGGAGCTAGGGCCAACGTCCTGACTTTC. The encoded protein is CASSSRQGARANVLTF.

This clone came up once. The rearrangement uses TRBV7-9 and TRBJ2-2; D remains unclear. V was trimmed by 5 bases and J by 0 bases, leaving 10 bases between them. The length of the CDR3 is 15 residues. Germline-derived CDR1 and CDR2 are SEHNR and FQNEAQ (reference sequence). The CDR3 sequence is CASSVAVANTGELFF. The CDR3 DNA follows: TGTGCCAGCAGCGTGGCGGTCGCGAACACCGGGGAGCTGTTTTTT.

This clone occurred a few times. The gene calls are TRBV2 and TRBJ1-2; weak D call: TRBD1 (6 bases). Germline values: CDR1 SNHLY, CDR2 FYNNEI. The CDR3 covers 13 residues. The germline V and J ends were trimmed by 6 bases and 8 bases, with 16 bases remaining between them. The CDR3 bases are TGTGCCAGCAGGGAAACAGGGCTGGGGGGCTACACCTTC. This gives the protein CASRETGLGGYTF.

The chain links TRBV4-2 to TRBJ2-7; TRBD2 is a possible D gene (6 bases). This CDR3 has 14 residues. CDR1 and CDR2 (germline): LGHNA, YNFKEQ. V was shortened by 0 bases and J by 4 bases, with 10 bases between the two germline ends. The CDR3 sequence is CASSQESGGYEQYF. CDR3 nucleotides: TGTGCCAGCAGCCAAGAATCTGGGGGGTACGAGCAGTACTTC.

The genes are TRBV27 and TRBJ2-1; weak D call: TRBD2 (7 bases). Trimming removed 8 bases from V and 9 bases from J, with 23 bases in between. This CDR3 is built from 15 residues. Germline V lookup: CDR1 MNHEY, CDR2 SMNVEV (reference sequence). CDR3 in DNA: TGTGCCAGCTCCTTAAAGGCGGGGGCCCCAGGTGAGCAGTTCTTC. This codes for CASSLKAGAPGEQFF.

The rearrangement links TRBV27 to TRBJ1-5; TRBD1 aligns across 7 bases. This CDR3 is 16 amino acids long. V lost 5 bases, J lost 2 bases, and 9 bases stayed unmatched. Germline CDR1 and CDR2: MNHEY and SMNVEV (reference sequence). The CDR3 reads CASSRIRDRGNQPQHF. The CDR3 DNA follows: TGTGCCAGCAGTCGAATTCGGGACAGAGGCAATCAGCCCCAGCATTTT.

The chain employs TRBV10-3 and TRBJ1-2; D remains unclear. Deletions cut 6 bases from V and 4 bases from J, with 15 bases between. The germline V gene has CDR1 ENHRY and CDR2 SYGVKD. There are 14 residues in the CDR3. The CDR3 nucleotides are TGTGCCATCAGACCCGAGGCGGGTTTCTATGGCTACACCTTC. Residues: CAIRPEAGFYGYTF.

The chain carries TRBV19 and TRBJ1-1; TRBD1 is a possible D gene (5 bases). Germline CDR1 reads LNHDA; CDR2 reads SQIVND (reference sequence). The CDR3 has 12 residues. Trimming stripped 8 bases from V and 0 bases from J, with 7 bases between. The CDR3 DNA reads TGTGCCAGTGGGGGGGTGAACACTGAAGCTTTCTTT. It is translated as CASGGVNTEAFF.

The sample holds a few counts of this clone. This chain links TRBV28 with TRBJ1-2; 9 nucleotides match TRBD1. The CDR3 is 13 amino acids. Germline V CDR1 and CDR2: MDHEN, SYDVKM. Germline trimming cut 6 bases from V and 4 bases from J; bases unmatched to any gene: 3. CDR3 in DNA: TGTGCCAGCAGAACAGGGGGCGGCTATGGCTACACCTTC. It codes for CASRTGGGYGYTF.

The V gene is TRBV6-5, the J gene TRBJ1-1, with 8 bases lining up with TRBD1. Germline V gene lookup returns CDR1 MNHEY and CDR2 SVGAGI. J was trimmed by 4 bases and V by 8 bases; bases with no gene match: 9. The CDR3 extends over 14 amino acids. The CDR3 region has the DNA TGTGCCAGCGGGCCCAGACAGGGGAGCACTGAAGCTTTCTTT. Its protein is CASGPRQGSTEAFF.

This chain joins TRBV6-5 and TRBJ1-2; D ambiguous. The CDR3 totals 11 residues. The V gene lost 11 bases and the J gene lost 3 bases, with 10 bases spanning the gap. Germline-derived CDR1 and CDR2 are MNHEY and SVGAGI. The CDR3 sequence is CAASYDYGYTF. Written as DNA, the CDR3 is TGTGCCGCGAGTTATGACTATGGCTACACCTTC.

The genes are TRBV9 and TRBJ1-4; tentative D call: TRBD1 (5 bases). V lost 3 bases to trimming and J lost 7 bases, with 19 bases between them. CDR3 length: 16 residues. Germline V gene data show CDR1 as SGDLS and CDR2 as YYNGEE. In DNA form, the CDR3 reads TGTGCCAGCAGCGCCCAAGAGGGGTTGGGGGGTGAAAAACTGTTTTTT. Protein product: CASSAQEGLGGEKLFF.

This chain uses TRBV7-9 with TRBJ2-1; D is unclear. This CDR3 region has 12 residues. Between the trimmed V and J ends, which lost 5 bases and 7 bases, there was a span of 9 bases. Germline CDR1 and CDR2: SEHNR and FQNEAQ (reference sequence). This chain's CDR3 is CASSPARNEQFF. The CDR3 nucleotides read TGTGCCAGCAGCCCCGCACGGAATGAGCAGTTCTTC.

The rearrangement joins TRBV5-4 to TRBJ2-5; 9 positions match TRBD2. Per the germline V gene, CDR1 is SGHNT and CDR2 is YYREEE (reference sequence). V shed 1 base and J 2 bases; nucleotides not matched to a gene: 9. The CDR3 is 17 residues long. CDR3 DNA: TGTGCCAGCAGCTTGACGGAGCTGGCGGGGGGGCAAGAGACCCAGTACTTC. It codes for CASSLTELAGGQETQYF.

CDR3 DNA sequence: TGTGCCAGCAGCGTAGATCAGACTAGCGGGTACTACACAGATACGCAGTATTTT. This codes for CASSVDQTSGYYTDTQYF. The genes are TRBV9 and TRBJ2-3, with 10 nucleotides matching TRBD2. CDR1 and CDR2 (germline): SGDLS, YYNGEE. The J segment lost 2 bases and the V segment lost 0 bases, leaving 9 bases of the junction unmatched. The CDR3 has 18 amino acids.

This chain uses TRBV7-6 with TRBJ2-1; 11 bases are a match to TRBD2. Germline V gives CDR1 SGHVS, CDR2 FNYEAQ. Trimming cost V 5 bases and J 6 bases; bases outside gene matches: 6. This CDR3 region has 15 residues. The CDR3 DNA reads TGTGCCAGCAGCCTAACTAGCGGGAGTATCAATGAGCAGTTCTTC. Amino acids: CASSLTSGSINEQFF. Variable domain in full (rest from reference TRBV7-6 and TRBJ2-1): GAGVSQSPRYKVTKRGQDVALRCDPISGHVSLYWYRQALGQGPEFLTYFNYEAQQDKSGLPNDRFSAERPEGSISTLTIQRTEQRDSAMYRCASSLTSGSINEQFFGPGTRLTVL.

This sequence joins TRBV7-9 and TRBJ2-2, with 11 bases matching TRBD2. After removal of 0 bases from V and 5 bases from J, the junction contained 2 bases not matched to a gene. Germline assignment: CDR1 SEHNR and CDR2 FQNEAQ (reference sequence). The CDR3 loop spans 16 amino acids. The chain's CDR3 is CASSLASGRVTGELFF. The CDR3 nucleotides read TGTGCCAGCAGCTTAGCTAGCGGGAGGGTTACCGGGGAGCTGTTTTTT. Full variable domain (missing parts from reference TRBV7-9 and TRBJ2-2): DTGVSQNPRHKITKRGQNVTFRCDPISEHNRLYWYRQTLGQGPEFLTYFQNEAQLEKSRLLSDRFSAERPKGSFSTLEIQRTEQGDSAMYLCASSLASGRVTGELFFGEGSRLTVL.

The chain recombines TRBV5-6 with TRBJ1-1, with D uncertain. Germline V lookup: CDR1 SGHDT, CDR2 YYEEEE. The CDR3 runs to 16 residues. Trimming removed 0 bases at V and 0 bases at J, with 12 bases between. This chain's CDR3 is CASSLGSSLMNTEAFF. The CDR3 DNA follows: TGTGCCAGCAGCTTGGGCAGTTCATTGATGAACACTGAAGCTTTCTTT.

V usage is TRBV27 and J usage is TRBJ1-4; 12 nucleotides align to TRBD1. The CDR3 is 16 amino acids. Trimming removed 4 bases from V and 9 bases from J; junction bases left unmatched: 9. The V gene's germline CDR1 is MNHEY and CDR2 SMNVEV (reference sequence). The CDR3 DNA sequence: TGTGCCAGCAGTTCCCCCTCCGGGACAGGGGGCCAAAAACTGTTTTTT. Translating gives CASSSPSGTGGQKLFF.

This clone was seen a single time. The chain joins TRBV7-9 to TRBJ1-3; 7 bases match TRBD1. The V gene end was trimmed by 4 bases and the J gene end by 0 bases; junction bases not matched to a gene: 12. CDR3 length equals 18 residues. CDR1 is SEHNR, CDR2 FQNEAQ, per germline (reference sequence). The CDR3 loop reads CASSSSRTGFHSGNTIYF. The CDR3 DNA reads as TGTGCCAGCAGCTCCAGTAGGACAGGCTTCCACTCTGGAAACACCATATATTTT.

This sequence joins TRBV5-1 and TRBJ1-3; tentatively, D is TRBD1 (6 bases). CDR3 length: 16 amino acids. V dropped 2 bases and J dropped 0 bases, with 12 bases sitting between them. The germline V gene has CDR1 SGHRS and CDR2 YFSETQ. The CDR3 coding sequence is TGCGCCAGCAGCTTCGGACAGCCCATCTCTGGAAACACCATATATTTT. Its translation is CASSFGQPISGNTIYF.

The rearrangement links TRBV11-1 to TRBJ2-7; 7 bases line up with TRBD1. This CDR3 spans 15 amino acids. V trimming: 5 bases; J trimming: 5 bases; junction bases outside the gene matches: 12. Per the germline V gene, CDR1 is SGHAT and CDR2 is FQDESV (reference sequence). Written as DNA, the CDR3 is TGTGCCAGCAGCCCGGACCGACAGGGAACCGACGAGCAGTACTTC. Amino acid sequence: CASSPDRQGTDEQYF.

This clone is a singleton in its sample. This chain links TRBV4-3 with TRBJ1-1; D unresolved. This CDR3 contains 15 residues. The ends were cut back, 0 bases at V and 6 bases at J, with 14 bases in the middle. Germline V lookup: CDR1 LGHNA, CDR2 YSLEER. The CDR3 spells CASSQDQVVNAEAFF. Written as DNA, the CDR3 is TGCGCCAGCAGCCAAGATCAGGTGGTTAACGCTGAAGCTTTCTTT.

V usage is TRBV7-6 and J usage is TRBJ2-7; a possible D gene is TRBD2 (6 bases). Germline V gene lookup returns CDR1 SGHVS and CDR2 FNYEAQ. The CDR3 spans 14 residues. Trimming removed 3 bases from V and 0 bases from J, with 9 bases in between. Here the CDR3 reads CASSFSGSSYEQYF. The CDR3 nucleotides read TGTGCCAGCAGCTTTAGCGGTAGCTCCTACGAGCAGTACTTC.

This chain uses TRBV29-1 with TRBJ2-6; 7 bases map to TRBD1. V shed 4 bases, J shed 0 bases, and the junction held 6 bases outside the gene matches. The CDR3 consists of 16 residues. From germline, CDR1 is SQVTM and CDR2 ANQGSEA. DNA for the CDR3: TGCAGCGTTGGACTCGCAGGGGGCTCTGGGGCCAACGTCCTGACTTTC. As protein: CSVGLAGGSGANVLTF.

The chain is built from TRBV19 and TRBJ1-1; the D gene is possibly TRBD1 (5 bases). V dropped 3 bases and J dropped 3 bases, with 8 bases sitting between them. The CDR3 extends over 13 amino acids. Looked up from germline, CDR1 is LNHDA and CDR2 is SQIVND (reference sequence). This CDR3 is CASSIDSDTEAFF. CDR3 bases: TGTGCCAGTAGTATTGACAGCGACACTGAAGCTTTCTTT.

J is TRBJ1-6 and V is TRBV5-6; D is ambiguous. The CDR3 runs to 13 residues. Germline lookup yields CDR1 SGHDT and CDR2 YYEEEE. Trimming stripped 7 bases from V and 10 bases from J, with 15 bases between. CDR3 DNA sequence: TGTGCCAGCGGGTCAGGTCGGTTGTCACCCCTCCACTTT. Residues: CASGSGRLSPLHF.

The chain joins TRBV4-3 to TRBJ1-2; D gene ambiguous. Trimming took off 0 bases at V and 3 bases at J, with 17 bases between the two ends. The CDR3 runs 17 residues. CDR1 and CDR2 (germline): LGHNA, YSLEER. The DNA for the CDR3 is TGCGCCAGCAGCCAAGATCCCAGGCCGGCGCTGGACTATGGCTACACCTTC. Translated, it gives CASSQDPRPALDYGYTF.

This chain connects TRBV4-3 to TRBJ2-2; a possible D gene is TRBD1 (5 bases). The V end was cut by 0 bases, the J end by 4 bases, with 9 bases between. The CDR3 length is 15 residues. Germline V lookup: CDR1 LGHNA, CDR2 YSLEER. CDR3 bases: TGCGCCAGCAGCCAAGACCCAGGGCCCACCGGGGAGCTGTTTTTT. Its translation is CASSQDPGPTGELFF.